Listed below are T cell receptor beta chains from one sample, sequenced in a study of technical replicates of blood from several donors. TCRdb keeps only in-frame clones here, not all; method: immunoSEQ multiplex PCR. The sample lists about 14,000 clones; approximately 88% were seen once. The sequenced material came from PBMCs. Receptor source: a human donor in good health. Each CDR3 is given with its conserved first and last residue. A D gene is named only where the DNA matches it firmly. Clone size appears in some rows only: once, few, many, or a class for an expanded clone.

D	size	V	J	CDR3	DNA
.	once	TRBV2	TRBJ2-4	CASSANRGRLDIQYF	TGTGCCAGCAGCGCAAATCGGGGGAGGTTGGACATTCAGTACTTC
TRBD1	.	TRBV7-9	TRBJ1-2	CASSRQAQGAFGYTF	TGTGCCAGCAGCCGCCAGGCACAGGGGGCGTTTGGCTACACCTTC
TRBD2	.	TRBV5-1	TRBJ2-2	CASSRGLAGGSTGELFF	TGCGCCAGCAGCAGGGGACTAGCGGGAGGTAGCACCGGGGAGCTGTTTTTT
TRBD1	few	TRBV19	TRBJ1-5	CASSSTGGDQPQHF	TGTGCCAGTAGTTCGACAGGGGGCGATCAGCCCCAGCATTTT
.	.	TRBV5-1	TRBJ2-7	CASSHGTTGSYEQYF	TGCGCCAGCAGCCACGGGACAACTGGGTCCTACGAGCAGTACTTC
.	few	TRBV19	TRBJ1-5	CASSIRGSNQPQHF	TGTGCCAGTAGTATTAGGGGGTCCAATCAGCCCCAGCATTTT
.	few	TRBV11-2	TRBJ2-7	CASRLDSGGYEQYF	TGTGCCAGCAGGTTGGACTCCGGCGGGTACGAGCAGTACTTC
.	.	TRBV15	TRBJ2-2	CATSRRWVGDTGELFF	TGTGCCACCAGCAGGCGGTGGGTGGGAGACACCGGGGAGCTGTTTTTT
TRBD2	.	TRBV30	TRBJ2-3	CAWSPGGPDTQYF	TGTGCCTGGAGTCCGGGAGGTCCAGATACGCAGTATTTT
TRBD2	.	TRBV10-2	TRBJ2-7	CASSGGLAPRSYEQYF	TGCGCCAGCAGTGGGGGACTAGCGCCACGCTCCTACGAGCAGTACTTC
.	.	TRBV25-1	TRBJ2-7	CASSAAQGFSSYEQYF	TGTGCCAGCAGTGCTGCCCAGGGGTTTTCGTCCTACGAGCAGTACTTC
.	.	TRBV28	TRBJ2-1	CASSLSTIRDEQFF	TGTGCCAGCAGTTTATCGACTATTAGGGATGAGCAGTTCTTC
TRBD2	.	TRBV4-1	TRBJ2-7	CASSQEGATSGRPYEQYF	TGCGCCAGCAGCCAAGAGGGAGCGACTAGCGGGAGGCCCTACGAGCAGTACTTC
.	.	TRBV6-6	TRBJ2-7	CASSYSRGRSYEQYF	TGTGCCAGCAGTTACTCGAGAGGGCGGTCCTACGAGCAGTACTTC
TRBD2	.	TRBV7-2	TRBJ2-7	CASSVGGGPYEQYF	TGTGCCAGCAGCGTCGGGGGGGGGCCCTACGAGCAGTACTTC
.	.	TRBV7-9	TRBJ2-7	CASSLVGPSYEQYF	TGTGCCAGCAGCTTAGTTGGGCCGTCCTACGAGCAGTACTTC
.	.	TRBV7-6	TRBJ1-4	CASSFEGAGATNEKLFF	TGTGCCAGCAGCTTTGAAGGGGCAGGGGCAACTAATGAAAAACTGTTTTTT
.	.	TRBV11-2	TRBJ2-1	CASSQSRPRTMRQFF	TGTGCCAGCAGCCAGTCTAGACCGAGAACAATGAGGCAGTTCTTC
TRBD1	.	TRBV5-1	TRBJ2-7	CASSLVQDRGYEQYF	TGCGCCAGCAGCTTGGTGCAGGACAGGGGGTACGAGCAGTACTTC
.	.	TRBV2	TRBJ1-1	CASSVSQNTEAFF	TGTGCCAGCAGTGTATCACAGAACACTGAAGCTTTCTTT
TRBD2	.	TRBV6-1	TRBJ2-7	CASSEELAGSYEQYF	TGTGCCAGCAGTGAAGAACTAGCGGGATCCTACGAGCAGTACTTC
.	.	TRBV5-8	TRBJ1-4	CASSLTGYEKLFF	TGTGCCAGCAGCTTGACGGGGTATGAAAAACTGTTTTTT
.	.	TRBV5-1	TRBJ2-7	CASSFDPGYEQYF	TGCGCCAGCAGCTTTGACCCAGGCTACGAGCAGTACTTC
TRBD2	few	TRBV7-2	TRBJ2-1	CASSSPSGVGEQFF	TGTGCCAGCAGCTCCCCAAGCGGGGTCGGTGAGCAGTTCTTC
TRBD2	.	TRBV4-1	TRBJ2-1	CASSRESPSGTISSYNEQFF	TGCGCCAGCAGCCGTGAAAGCCCTAGCGGGACGATAAGCTCCTACAATGAGCAGTTCTTC
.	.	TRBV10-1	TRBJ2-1	CATLAPLRDEQFF	TGCGCCACTTTGGCCCCCTTGAGGGATGAGCAGTTCTTC
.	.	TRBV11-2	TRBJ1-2	CASSPGQSYGYTF	TGTGCCAGCAGCCCGGGACAATCATATGGCTACACCTTC
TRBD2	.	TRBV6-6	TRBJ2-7	CASSYSTSAYEQYF	TGTGCCAGCAGTTACTCTACTAGCGCCTACGAGCAGTACTTC
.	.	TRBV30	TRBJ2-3	CAWSVLGTSDTQYF	TGTGCCTGGAGTGTATTGGGGACATCAGATACGCAGTATTTT
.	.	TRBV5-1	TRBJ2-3	CASRSTTISGSLYF	TGCGCCAGCAGATCGACCACCATTAGTGGGAGTTTGTATTTT
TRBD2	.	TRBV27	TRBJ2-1	CASSFRGGHGLAGSNEQFF	TGTGCCAGCAGCTTCCGAGGGGGACACGGACTAGCGGGATCAAATGAGCAGTTCTTC
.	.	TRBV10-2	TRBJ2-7	CASSVQGPSYEQYF	TGCGCCAGCAGTGTCCAGGGGCCATCCTACGAGCAGTACTTC
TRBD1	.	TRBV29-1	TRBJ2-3	CSVQQGAPGTQYF	TGCAGCGTGCAACAGGGGGCCCCGGGGACGCAGTATTTT
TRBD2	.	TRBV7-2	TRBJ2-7	CASSLWGGSSYEQYF	TGTGCCAGCAGCTTATGGGGGGGTAGCTCCTACGAGCAGTACTTC
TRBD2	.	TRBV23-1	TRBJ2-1	CASSRWRLAGPRINGEQFF	TGCGCCAGCAGTCGGTGGCGTCTAGCGGGACCCCGGATTAATGGTGAGCAGTTCTTC
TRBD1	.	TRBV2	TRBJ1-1	CASSADRGGTEAFF	TGTGCCAGCAGCGCGGACAGGGGGGGGACTGAAGCTTTCTTT
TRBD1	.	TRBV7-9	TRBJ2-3	CASSSAYDRVGTDTQYF	TGTGCCAGCAGCTCAGCGTACGACAGGGTGGGTACAGATACGCAGTATTTT
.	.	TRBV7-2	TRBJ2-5	CASSLVNTQETQYF	TGTGCCAGCAGCTTAGTCAACACCCAAGAGACCCAGTACTTC
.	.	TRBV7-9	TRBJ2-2	CASSFQGGVTGELFF	TGTGCCAGCAGCTTCCAGGGAGGCGTAACCGGGGAGCTGTTTTTT
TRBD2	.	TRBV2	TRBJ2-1	CARTRTSVNNEQFF	TGTGCCAGGACCAGGACTAGCGTCAACAATGAGCAGTTCTTC
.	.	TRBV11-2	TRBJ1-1	CASSLDRGEWDTEAFF	TGTGCCAGCAGCTTAGATCGTGGGGAGTGGGACACTGAAGCTTTCTTT
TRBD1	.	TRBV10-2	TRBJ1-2	CASRPGQGSYTF	TGCGCCAGCAGGCCGGGACAGGGATCGTACACCTTC
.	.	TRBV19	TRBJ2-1	CASSIRAGGNNEQFF	TGTGCCAGTAGTATAAGGGCAGGAGGGAACAATGAGCAGTTCTTC
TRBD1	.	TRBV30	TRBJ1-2	CAWSIGTALYGYTF	TGTGCCTGGAGTATAGGGACAGCTCTATATGGCTACACCTTC
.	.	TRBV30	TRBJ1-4	CACNPAGIGEKLFF	TGTGCCTGCAACCCCGCAGGTATTGGCGAAAAACTGTTTTTT
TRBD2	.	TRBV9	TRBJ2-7	CASSGGTSGNYYEQYF	TGTGCCAGCAGCGGGGGGACTAGCGGGAACTACTACGAGCAGTACTTC
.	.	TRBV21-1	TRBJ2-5	CASSKVAGTQETQYF	TGTGCCAGCAGCAAAGTGGCAGGAACCCAAGAGACCCAGTACTTC